This T cell receptor (beta chain) was recovered during a study of glioma-infiltrating T cells after dendritic cell vaccination. Only patients with spare fresh-frozen tumor and over two years of follow-up were included. Concerning this clone itself: Antigen: not known.

Study findings and constraints: Higher pretreatment TIL content predicted longer progression-free time and survival.

The immunoSEQ assay amplified TCRB CDR3 from up to 2 ug DNA. Assay used: immunoSEQ multiplex PCR; TCRdb lists only in-frame clones, some missing. The sample shows 49,000 or so clones, roughly 87% of them seen only once. The J segment lost 2 bases and the V segment lost 4 bases, leaving 6 bases of the junction unmatched. CDR3 size: 15 residues. Germline values: CDR1 MGHRA, CDR2 YSYEKL. This chain links TRBV4-1 with TRBJ1-2; 8 bases line up with TRBD1. The starting material was blood, obtained before dendritic cell vaccination. The clonotype originates from a human donor with glioblastoma. The CDR3 region has the DNA TGCGCCAGCAGCCCAGGAGGACAGGGAAACTATGGCTACACCTTC. Translated, it gives CASSPGGQGNYGYTF.